This TCR beta chain comes out of a study of stem cell transplantation in POMP-related autoinflammatory disease. Study-wide context: Before transplant, CD4+ T cells skewed naive and CD8+ proportions were low.

Germline assignment: CDR1 SNHLY and CDR2 FYNNEI. The CDR3 runs 17 residues. Assay used: immunoSEQ multiplex PCR; TCRdb lists only in-frame clones, some missing. Of roughly 32,000 clones in the sample, approximately 86% are singletons; the top ten hold over 0.65%. The clonotype was recovered from a human donor with POMP-related autoinflammation and immune dysregulation (PRAID). This rearrangement joins TRBV2 to TRBJ2-5; D unresolved. TRBJ2-7 matches the DNA end more closely, so the J call is doubtful. The sequences come from CD4+ T cells from PBMCs, collected before stem cell transplantation. CDR3 protein: CASIPDLATPSSYEQYF. Written as DNA, the CDR3 is TGTGCCAGCATACCAGACCTTGCAACTCCGAGCTCCTACGAGCAGTACTTC.